This TCR beta chain emerged from a study of blood T cell repertoires in COVID-19. Study at large: Spain, Italy and the United States supplied samples that represented acute and convalescent COVID-19.

Source study methods: Amplification of reference gene primers provided the estimated nucleated cell counts. Only in-frame clones appear in the TCRdb table, and some are missing; sequencing was by immunoSEQ multiplex PCR. That table gives V, J and clone size, and the DNA gave D and trimming. The repertoire holds 200,000 or so clones, with about 85% as singletons. Enrolment of Seattle patients took place during active infection, and they were followed longitudinally. Germline loops: CDR1 MNHNY, CDR2 SVGAGI (reference sequence). The CDR3 is made up of 14 amino acids. V dropped 5 bases and J dropped 4 bases, with 12 bases sitting between them.

The chain uses TRBV6-6 and TRBJ2-1; TRBD1 might be the D (6 bases). The material sequenced was peripheral blood. The origin of this receptor is a person aged 70 to 85 with COVID-19, enrolled during active disease. In DNA form, the CDR3 reads TGTGCCAGCAGTAACAGGGATTTTTACAATGAGCAGTTCTTC. Translating it yields CASSNRDFYNEQFF.